The rows below give T cell receptor beta chains drawn from one sample of a study of beta chain features in type 1 diabetes. Only in-frame clones appear in the TCRdb table, and some are missing; sequencing was by immunoSEQ multiplex PCR. Of a few hundred thousand clones in the sample, about a tenth were seen once. The sequencing input was naive CD4+ T cells from blood. These receptors were taken from a man aged 25 to 40 with type 1 diabetes. CDR3s include the opening cysteine and the closing phenylalanine or tryptophan.

j_call v_call cdr3_aa
TRBJ1-1 TRBV7-8 CASSLGVTEYTEAFF
TRBJ2-5 TRBV20-1 CSGLSQETQYF
TRBJ1-5 TRBV7-2 CASSWGQGQPQHF
TRBJ2-6 TRBV7-7 CASSPGGAGANVLTF
TRBJ2-7 TRBV30 CAWSVFGSGYEQYF
TRBJ2-5 TRBV2 CASSDRVETQYF
TRBJ1-1 TRBV18 CASSPRGRGRTEAFF
TRBJ1-2 TRBV18 CASSVQGQDGYTF
TRBJ2-1 TRBV11-2 CASSPLDRSHEQFF
TRBJ1-5 TRBV9 CASSRGQGTNQPQHF
TRBJ2-1 TRBV5-1 CASSSGTSGYNEQFF
TRBJ1-1 TRBV9 CASSVRENTEAFF
TRBJ1-6 TRBV7-3 CASSLGQINSPLHF
TRBJ2-7 TRBV2 CASRQGGTYEQYF
TRBJ2-1 TRBV6-1 CASSDPGTSRNEQFF
TRBJ1-6 TRBV18 CASSNGGDSPLHF